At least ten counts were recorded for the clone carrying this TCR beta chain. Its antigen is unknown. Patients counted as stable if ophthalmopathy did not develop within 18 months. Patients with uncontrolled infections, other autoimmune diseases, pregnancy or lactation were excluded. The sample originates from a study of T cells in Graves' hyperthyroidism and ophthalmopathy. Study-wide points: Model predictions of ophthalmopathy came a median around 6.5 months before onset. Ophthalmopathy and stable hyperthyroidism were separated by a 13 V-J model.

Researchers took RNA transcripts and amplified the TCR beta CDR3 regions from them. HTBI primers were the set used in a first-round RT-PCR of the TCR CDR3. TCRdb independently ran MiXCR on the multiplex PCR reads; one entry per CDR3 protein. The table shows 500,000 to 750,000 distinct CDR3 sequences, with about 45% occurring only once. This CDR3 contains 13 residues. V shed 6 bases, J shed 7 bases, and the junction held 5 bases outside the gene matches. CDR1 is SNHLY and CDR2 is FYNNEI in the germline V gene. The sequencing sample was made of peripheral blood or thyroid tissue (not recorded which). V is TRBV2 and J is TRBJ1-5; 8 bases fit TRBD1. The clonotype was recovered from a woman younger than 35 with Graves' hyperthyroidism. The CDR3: CASRDREGQPQHF. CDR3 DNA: TGTGCCAGCAGGGACAGGGAAGGGCAGCCCCAGCATTTT.